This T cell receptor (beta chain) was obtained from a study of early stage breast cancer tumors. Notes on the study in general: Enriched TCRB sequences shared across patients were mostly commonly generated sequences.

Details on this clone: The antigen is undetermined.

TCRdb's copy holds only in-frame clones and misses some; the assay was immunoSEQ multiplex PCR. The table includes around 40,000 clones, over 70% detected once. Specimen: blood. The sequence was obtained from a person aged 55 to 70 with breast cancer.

The CDR3 DNA reads as TGTGCCAGCAGTTGGGACTCTGGAAACACCATATATTTT. It encodes CASSWDSGNTIYF. The J gene is TRBJ1-3, the V gene TRBV6-5; no clear D. The CDR3 runs 13 residues. The V and J ends lost 4 bases and 0 bases respectively, with 4 bases between them. Germline V CDR1 and CDR2: MNHEY, SVGAGI.